The rows below give T cell receptor beta chains drawn from one sample of a study of blood T cell repertoires in COVID-19. Some clones are missing from TCRdb's copy, which holds only in-frame ones; the method was immunoSEQ multiplex PCR. The sample consists of approximately 230,000 clones, around 90% of them appearing once. The material sequenced was PBMCs or T cells enriched from blood (not recorded which). The origin of the receptors is a woman aged 18-35 years who had recovered from COVID-19. Both conserved end residues are part of each CDR3. Fields, in order: clone size, J gene, D gene, V gene, CDR3 DNA, CDR3 protein. D genes are given only for firm matches. Rows may omit the clone size; those that give it use once, few, many or a size class.

clone size: NA
J gene: TRBJ1-2
D gene: NA
V gene: TRBV12-3/TRBV12-4
CDR3 DNA: TGTGCCAGCAGCTCGAGGCAAGGGGATGGCTACACCTTC
CDR3 protein: CASSSRQGDGYTF

clone size: once
J gene: TRBJ2-2
D gene: NA
V gene: TRBV5-4
CDR3 DNA: TGTGCCAGCAGCTTTAACGGGAACACCGGGGAGCTGTTTTTT
CDR3 protein: CASSFNGNTGELFF

clone size: NA
J gene: TRBJ2-7
D gene: TRBD2
V gene: TRBV18
CDR3 DNA: TGTGCCAGCTCACATAAAGGACTAGCGGGAGGTATAGCGCAGTACTTC
CDR3 protein: CASSHKGLAGGIAQYF

clone size: NA
J gene: TRBJ1-5
D gene: NA
V gene: TRBV19
CDR3 DNA: TGTGCCAGTAGAAGCACGTCGGAGCCTCAGCCCCAGCATTTT
CDR3 protein: CASRSTSEPQPQHF

clone size: NA
J gene: TRBJ2-2
D gene: NA
V gene: TRBV15
CDR3 DNA: TGTGCCACCAGCAGGACATCGAACACCGGGGAGCTGTTTTTT
CDR3 protein: CATSRTSNTGELFF

clone size: NA
J gene: TRBJ1-4
D gene: NA
V gene: TRBV2
CDR3 DNA: TGTGCCAGCAGTGGCAACAGGGCACCTAATGAAAAACTGTTTTTT
CDR3 protein: CASSGNRAPNEKLFF

clone size: NA
J gene: TRBJ2-3
D gene: NA
V gene: TRBV21-1
CDR3 DNA: TGTGCCAGCAGCAAAGAGGGGGTCCGCAAGGATACGCAGTATTTT
CDR3 protein: CASSKEGVRKDTQYF

clone size: NA
J gene: TRBJ2-3
D gene: NA
V gene: TRBV9
CDR3 DNA: TGTGCCAGCAGCTCGGGACATTACACAGATACGCAGTATTTT
CDR3 protein: CASSSGHYTDTQYF

clone size: NA
J gene: TRBJ2-2
D gene: NA
V gene: TRBV19
CDR3 DNA: TGTGCCAGTAGTATAGAGGGGCGCACCGGGGAGCTGTTTTTT
CDR3 protein: CASSIEGRTGELFF

clone size: once
J gene: TRBJ1-1
D gene: NA
V gene: TRBV18
CDR3 DNA: TGTGCCAGCTCCACGAGGGGGGGGGACACTGAAGCTTTCTTT
CDR3 protein: CASSTRGGDTEAFF

clone size: NA
J gene: TRBJ2-7
D gene: NA
V gene: TRBV9
CDR3 DNA: TGTGCCAGCAGCGTATCCCCGGGAGAGTCCCACGAGCAGTACTTC
CDR3 protein: CASSVSPGESHEQYF

clone size: NA
J gene: TRBJ2-7
D gene: NA
V gene: TRBV3-1/TRBV3-2
CDR3 DNA: TGTGCCAGCAGCCTTAGGGGCCCCTACGAGCAGTACTTC
CDR3 protein: CASSLRGPYEQYF

clone size: NA
J gene: TRBJ1-2
D gene: NA
V gene: TRBV6-5
CDR3 DNA: TGTGCCAGCAGTTCGGACATCTATGGCTACACCTTC
CDR3 protein: CASSSDIYGYTF

clone size: NA
J gene: TRBJ1-1
D gene: NA
V gene: TRBV28
CDR3 DNA: TGTGCCAGCAGTACCCAGGGCACTGAAGCTTTCTTT
CDR3 protein: CASSTQGTEAFF

clone size: once
J gene: TRBJ2-1
D gene: TRBD2
V gene: TRBV5-4
CDR3 DNA: TGTGCCAGCAGCTTGGGGCTAGCGGGATCCTTAAAGGCAAATGAGCAGTTCTTC
CDR3 protein: CASSLGLAGSLKANEQFF

clone size: NA
J gene: TRBJ1-2
D gene: NA
V gene: TRBV11-2
CDR3 DNA: TGTGCCAGCAGCCCTCAGGGCGGCGGCTATGGCTACACCTTC
CDR3 protein: CASSPQGGGYGYTF

clone size: few
J gene: TRBJ2-2
D gene: NA
V gene: TRBV5-1
CDR3 DNA: TGCGCCAGCAGCCCGACTGTAACAGGCGACACCGGGGAGCTGTTTTTT
CDR3 protein: CASSPTVTGDTGELFF

clone size: NA
J gene: TRBJ2-7
D gene: NA
V gene: TRBV11-2
CDR3 DNA: TGTGCCAGCAGCTTAGCGGGTCGGTTAACCCTCCAGTACTTC
CDR3 protein: CASSLAGRLTLQYF

clone size: NA
J gene: TRBJ1-3
D gene: NA
V gene: TRBV27
CDR3 DNA: TGTGCCAGCAGCAAGGCGGGGTTCGGAAACACCATATATTTT
CDR3 protein: CASSKAGFGNTIYF

clone size: NA
J gene: TRBJ1-2
D gene: TRBD1
V gene: TRBV7-9
CDR3 DNA: TGTGCCAGCAGCATAACGAGGGACAGCAGCTATGGCTACACCTTC
CDR3 protein: CASSITRDSSYGYTF

clone size: few
J gene: TRBJ2-7
D gene: NA
V gene: TRBV28
CDR3 DNA: TGTGCCAGCGTTAGTGGACAAAGACAAGCCGACGAGCAGTACTTC
CDR3 protein: CASVSGQRQADEQYF

clone size: NA
J gene: TRBJ2-3
D gene: NA
V gene: TRBV14
CDR3 DNA: TGTGCCAGCAGCCAAGGAACGAGCGCAGATACGCAGTATTTT
CDR3 protein: CASSQGTSADTQYF

clone size: NA
J gene: TRBJ1-4
D gene: NA
V gene: TRBV7-9
CDR3 DNA: TGTGCCAGCAGCCCACAGGGTGGAGCGAATGAAAAACTGTTTTTT
CDR3 protein: CASSPQGGANEKLFF

clone size: once
J gene: TRBJ2-4
D gene: TRBD1
V gene: TRBV5-1
CDR3 DNA: TGCGCCAGCAGCTTTGGTATGGGACAGGGTGGGGACATTCAGTACTTC
CDR3 protein: CASSFGMGQGGDIQYF

clone size: NA
J gene: TRBJ1-5
D gene: TRBD1
V gene: TRBV27
CDR3 DNA: TGTGCCAGCAGTTTCCGACAGGGAGGAAAGGGCAATCAGCCCCAGCATTTT
CDR3 protein: CASSFRQGGKGNQPQHF

clone size: NA
J gene: TRBJ1-2
D gene: NA
V gene: TRBV2
CDR3 DNA: TGTGCCAGCAGTGATAATAGGGAGTATGGCTACACCTTC
CDR3 protein: CASSDNREYGYTF

clone size: NA
J gene: TRBJ1-2
D gene: TRBD1
V gene: TRBV19
CDR3 DNA: TGTGCCAGTAGTAACCGGGACAGGGCCACACTCTTC
CDR3 protein: CASSNRDRATLF

clone size: once
J gene: TRBJ1-2
D gene: NA
V gene: TRBV3-1/TRBV3-2
CDR3 DNA: TGTGCCAGCAGCCAACGGACAGCTAACTATGGCTACACCTTC
CDR3 protein: CASSQRTANYGYTF

clone size: NA
J gene: TRBJ2-5
D gene: NA
V gene: TRBV6-2/TRBV6-3
CDR3 DNA: TGTGCCAGCAGTCAGGCGGAGACCCAGTACTTC
CDR3 protein: CASSQAETQYF

clone size: once
J gene: TRBJ2-5
D gene: NA
V gene: TRBV19
CDR3 DNA: TGTGCCAGTAGTGGGAGTTACCAAGAGACCCAGTACTTC
CDR3 protein: CASSGSYQETQYF

clone size: NA
J gene: TRBJ2-1
D gene: NA
V gene: TRBV9
CDR3 DNA: TGTGCCAGCAGCGTAGGAGGCCAGCCCCATGAGCAGTTCTTC
CDR3 protein: CASSVGGQPHEQFF

clone size: NA
J gene: TRBJ1-2
D gene: TRBD1
V gene: TRBV19
CDR3 DNA: TGTGCCAGTAGTAGGACAGGGCCAAACTATGGCTACACCTTC
CDR3 protein: CASSRTGPNYGYTF

clone size: NA
J gene: TRBJ1-5
D gene: NA
V gene: TRBV3-1/TRBV3-2
CDR3 DNA: TGTGCCAGCAGCCAAGGGGGGCTGGGGCAGCCCCAGCATTTT
CDR3 protein: CASSQGGLGQPQHF

clone size: NA
J gene: TRBJ1-5
D gene: TRBD1
V gene: TRBV19
CDR3 DNA: TGTGCCAGTAAGATGACAGGGGAAGATCAGCCCCAGCATTTT
CDR3 protein: CASKMTGEDQPQHF

clone size: NA
J gene: TRBJ2-1
D gene: NA
V gene: TRBV7-3
CDR3 DNA: TGTGCCAGCAGGGACCCAGGGGGGAAAGAGCAGTTCTTC
CDR3 protein: CASRDPGGKEQFF

clone size: NA
J gene: TRBJ1-2
D gene: TRBD1
V gene: TRBV2
CDR3 DNA: TGTGCCAGCAGGGACCCACAGGGGAAGGTTAAAATTTATGGCTACACCTTC
CDR3 protein: CASRDPQGKVKIYGYTF

clone size: NA
J gene: TRBJ1-5
D gene: NA
V gene: TRBV6-5
CDR3 DNA: TGTGCCAGCTTTAACAGGGTTGATAGCAATCAGCCCCAGCATTTT
CDR3 protein: CASFNRVDSNQPQHF

clone size: NA
J gene: TRBJ1-2
D gene: NA
V gene: TRBV7-8
CDR3 DNA: TGTGCCAGCAGCTTAGTAGGTAGGCAGGACAAAGCCTATGGCTACACCTTC
CDR3 protein: CASSLVGRQDKAYGYTF

clone size: NA
J gene: TRBJ1-5
D gene: TRBD1
V gene: TRBV27
CDR3 DNA: TGTGCCAGCAGTTCCGGACAGGGCCGACAGCCCCAGCATTTT
CDR3 protein: CASSSGQGRQPQHF

clone size: NA
J gene: TRBJ1-3
D gene: TRBD1
V gene: TRBV5-1
CDR3 DNA: TGCGCCAGCAGCTTGGGACAGGGGGCATTTGGAAACACCATATATTTT
CDR3 protein: CASSLGQGAFGNTIYF

clone size: NA
J gene: TRBJ2-5
D gene: NA
V gene: TRBV5-4
CDR3 DNA: TGTGCCAGCAGGTCGGGACTCACGGAGACCCAGTACTTC
CDR3 protein: CASRSGLTETQYF

clone size: NA
J gene: TRBJ1-5
D gene: NA
V gene: TRBV19
CDR3 DNA: TGTGCCAGTGGGTGGAGCCAGCCCCAGCATTTT
CDR3 protein: CASGWSQPQHF

clone size: NA
J gene: TRBJ2-1
D gene: NA
V gene: TRBV20-1
CDR3 DNA: TGCAGTGCTATTATCTTCAATGAGCAGTTCTTC
CDR3 protein: CSAIIFNEQFF

clone size: NA
J gene: TRBJ2-5
D gene: TRBD2
V gene: TRBV5-4
CDR3 DNA: TGTGCCAGCAGCTTTTCAGGACTAGCGGGAGGTGCCCAAGAGACCCAGTACTTC
CDR3 protein: CASSFSGLAGGAQETQYF

clone size: NA
J gene: TRBJ2-5
D gene: TRBD2
V gene: TRBV7-7
CDR3 DNA: TGTGCTAGCAGCTTAAGTTTAGGCGGGGGGCCTCAAGAGACCCAGTACTTC
CDR3 protein: CASSLSLGGGPQETQYF

clone size: few
J gene: TRBJ2-2
D gene: NA
V gene: TRBV3-1/TRBV3-2
CDR3 DNA: TGTGCCACCTCGCCTATAAACGCGAACACCGGGGAGCTGTTTTTT
CDR3 protein: CATSPINANTGELFF

clone size: NA
J gene: TRBJ2-1
D gene: NA
V gene: TRBV19
CDR3 DNA: TGTGCCAGTAGTATAGGCCTCGGGAGAACCTCCTACAATGAGCAGTTCTTC
CDR3 protein: CASSIGLGRTSYNEQFF

clone size: NA
J gene: TRBJ2-7
D gene: TRBD1
V gene: TRBV7-9
CDR3 DNA: TGTGCCAGCAGCATTACCGGGACAGCCTACGAGCAGTACTTC
CDR3 protein: CASSITGTAYEQYF

clone size: NA
J gene: TRBJ2-3
D gene: NA
V gene: TRBV15
CDR3 DNA: TGTGCCACCAGCAGAGTCCGTACAGATACGCAGTATTTT
CDR3 protein: CATSRVRTDTQYF

clone size: few
J gene: TRBJ2-7
D gene: TRBD1
V gene: TRBV4-2
CDR3 DNA: TGTGCCAGCAGCCTCGGGACAGCTCGCGAGCAGTACTTC
CDR3 protein: CASSLGTAREQYF

clone size: NA
J gene: TRBJ1-2
D gene: TRBD1
V gene: TRBV7-8
CDR3 DNA: TGTGCCAGCAGCTTACAGGGGGGTGGCTACACCTTC
CDR3 protein: CASSLQGGGYTF

clone size: NA
J gene: TRBJ1-6
D gene: TRBD1
V gene: TRBV6-5
CDR3 DNA: TGTGCCAGCAGTTACTCACAGGGGGAGTCAGGTTCACCCCTCCACTTT
CDR3 protein: CASSYSQGESGSPLHF

clone size: NA
J gene: TRBJ1-4
D gene: NA
V gene: TRBV12-3/TRBV12-4
CDR3 DNA: TGTGCCAGCACAGGAATCAATGAAAAACTGTTTTTT
CDR3 protein: CASTGINEKLFF

clone size: NA
J gene: TRBJ2-3
D gene: NA
V gene: TRBV19
CDR3 DNA: TGTGCCAGTAGTAGACGGGGTAGCACAGATACGCAGTATTTT
CDR3 protein: CASSRRGSTDTQYF